The entry below describes one T cell receptor (beta chain). Its antigen is currently unknown. Other DNA sequences from this sample encode an identical CDR3 as well. This entry belongs to a study of shared clonotypes between healthy human individuals. The overall study: Researchers drew samples from a couple of women and three men aged 18 to 49.

The authors loaded about 200 ng DNA, 25,000 to 30,000 T cell genomes, into sorted-subset replicate PCRs. Using immunoSEQ multiplex PCR, the repertoire was profiled, and TCRdb retains in-frame clones only, with some absent. The sample lists fewer than 2.5 million clones, 93% occurring once. CDR3 length: 16 residues. V was cut by 1 base and J by 0 bases, with 11 bases left in between. Germline values: CDR1 SGHNT, CDR2 YYREEE (reference sequence). General study results and limits: Shared clonotypes: approximately 4.5% naive CD4, 3.5% to 4% naive CD8, over 2% memory CD4, roughly 0.4% memory CD8.

The chain uses TRBV5-4 and TRBJ2-1; possibly TRBD2 for D (6 bases). The sequenced sample consisted of naive CD4+ T cells from PBMCs. Described subset: CD45RA+ positively selected. This clonotype originated in a man between 18 and 29 years old in good health. Some clones in this sample may be carry-over from other donors' samples. CDR3 sequence reads: CASSLLGRGSYNEQFF. The CDR3 DNA follows: TGTGCCAGCAGCTTGTTAGGGCGGGGCTCCTACAATGAGCAGTTCTTC.